The present entry profiles one TCR beta chain with its context. Its cognate antigen has yet to be identified. Qualities for individual bases were not recorded, and no much larger clone is one base off. This sample stems from a study of blood T cell repertoires in COVID-19 (dated by TCRdb to about 2020). Turning to the overall study: Samples from collaborators originated in the United States, Italy and Spain and spanned both the acute and convalescent phases of COVID-19. Sample metadata almost always included a de-identified subject ID, COVID-19 status, age in years and sex. The repertoires were released in a freely available public database meant as a resource for research on the immune response to SARS-CoV-2. The prospective study material was composed of cDNA or gDNA derived from T cells, B-cell-depleted T cells, or PBMCs. Samples were obtained from the ongoing ImmuneRACE study (first 160 participants) and from over 1,000 subjects provided by 6 global collaborators. HLA class I and class II types, where available, came from metadata supplied by the sample provider rather than from assay-based typing. The dataset comprised deeply sampled blood TCRbeta repertoires from subjects exposed to, actively infected with, or recovered from COVID-19.

Broader findings and caveats from the paper: How much clinical and demographic metadata was included differed by source and by participant, and the metadata was provided uncurated.

The immunoSEQ Assay, a bias-controlled multiplex PCR, was used to amplify TCRbeta CDR3 regions from genomic DNA. The study's own analysis went as follows. The number of nucleated cells in each sample was estimated from the amplification of reference gene primers within the assay. To quantify the absolute abundance of each unique TCRbeta CDR3 rearrangement, sequence reads were collapsed and filtered. For each sample, productive Simpson clonality was calculated as the square root of Simpson's diversity index across productive rearrangements. The immuneACCESS repertoire file appears here via TCRdb, limited to in-frame rearrangements. These files lack a portion of the clones; in checked studies, under half of the deficit traces to unresolved V genes, and the cause of the others is not known. D and trimming come from the DNA, and the V and J calls and clone size come from that table. This sample is represented by around 80,000 clones; over 70% of them were singletons. Of the sample, around 12% falls within the top ten clones.

The CDR3 numbers 16 residues from cysteine through phenylalanine. The kept DNA is CDR3 alone, 48 bases in frame from the first base. CDR1 KGHDR and CDR2 SFDVKD are derived from the germline V gene. The V end gives up 2 bases and the J end 0 bases, leaving 3 bases in the junction not matched to a gene. Collaborating institutions collected whole blood in K2EDTA tubes following their own protocols. For TCRbeta analysis, collaborators shipped samples as frozen whole blood, isolated PBMCs, or DNA extracted from either of those sample types. The clonotype was recovered from an older man with acute or convalescent COVID-19. The sequence is built from TRBV24-1 and TRBJ2-1, and TRBD2 matches 7 of the central bases. Sequenced material: peripheral blood. The nucleotide sequence reads as follows: TGTGCCACCAGTGATTCGCTAGCGGACTCCTACAATGAGCAGTTCTTC. Its amino acids are CATSDSLADSYNEQFF.